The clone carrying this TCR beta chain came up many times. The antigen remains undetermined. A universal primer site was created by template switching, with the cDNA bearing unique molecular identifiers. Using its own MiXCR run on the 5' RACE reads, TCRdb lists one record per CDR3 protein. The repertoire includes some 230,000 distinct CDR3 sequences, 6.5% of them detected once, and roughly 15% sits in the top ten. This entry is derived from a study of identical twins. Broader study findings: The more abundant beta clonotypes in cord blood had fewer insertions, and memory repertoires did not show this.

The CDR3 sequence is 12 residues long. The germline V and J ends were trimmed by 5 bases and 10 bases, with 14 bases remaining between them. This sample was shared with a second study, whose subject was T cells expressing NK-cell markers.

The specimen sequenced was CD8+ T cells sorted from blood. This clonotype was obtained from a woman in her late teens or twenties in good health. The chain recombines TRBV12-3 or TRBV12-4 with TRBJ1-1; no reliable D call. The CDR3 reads CASSPLSPGAFF. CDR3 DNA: TGTGCCAGCAGTCCTCTGTCCCCGGGAGCTTTCTTT.